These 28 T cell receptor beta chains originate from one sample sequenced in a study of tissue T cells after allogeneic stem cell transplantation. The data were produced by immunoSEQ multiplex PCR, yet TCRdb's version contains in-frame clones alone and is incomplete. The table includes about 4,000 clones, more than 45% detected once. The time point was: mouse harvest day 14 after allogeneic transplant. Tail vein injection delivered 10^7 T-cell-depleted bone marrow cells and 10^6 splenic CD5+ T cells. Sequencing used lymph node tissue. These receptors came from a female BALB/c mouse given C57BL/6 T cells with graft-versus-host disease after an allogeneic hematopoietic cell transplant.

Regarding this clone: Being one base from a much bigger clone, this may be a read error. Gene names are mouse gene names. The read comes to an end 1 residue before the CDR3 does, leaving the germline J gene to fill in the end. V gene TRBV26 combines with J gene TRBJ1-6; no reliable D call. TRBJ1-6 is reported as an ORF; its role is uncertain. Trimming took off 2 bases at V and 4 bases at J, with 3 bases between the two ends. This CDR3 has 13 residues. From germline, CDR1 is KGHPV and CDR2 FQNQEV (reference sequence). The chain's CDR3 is CASSLGYNSPLYF. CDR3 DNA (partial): TGTGCCAGCAGTCTGGGGTATAATTCGCCCCTCTAC.

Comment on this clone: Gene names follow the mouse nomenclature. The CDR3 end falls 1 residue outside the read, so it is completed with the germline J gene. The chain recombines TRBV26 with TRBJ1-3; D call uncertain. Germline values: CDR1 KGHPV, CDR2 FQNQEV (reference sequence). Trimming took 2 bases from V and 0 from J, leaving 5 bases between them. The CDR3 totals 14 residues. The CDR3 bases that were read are TGTGCCAGCAGTCTGACAGATTCTGGAAATACGCTCTAT. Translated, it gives CASSLTDSGNTLY. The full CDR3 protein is CASSLTDSGNTLYF.

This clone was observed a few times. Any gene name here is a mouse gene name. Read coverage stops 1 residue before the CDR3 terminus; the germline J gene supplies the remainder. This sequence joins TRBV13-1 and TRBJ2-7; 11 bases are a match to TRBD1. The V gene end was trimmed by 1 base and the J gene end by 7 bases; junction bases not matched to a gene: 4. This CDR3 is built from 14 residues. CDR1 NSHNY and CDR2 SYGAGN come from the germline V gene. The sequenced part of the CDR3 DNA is TGTGCCAGCAGTGATAAGGGACAGGGGGGGGAACAGTAC. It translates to CASSDKGQGGEQY. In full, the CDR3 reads CASSDKGQGGEQYF.

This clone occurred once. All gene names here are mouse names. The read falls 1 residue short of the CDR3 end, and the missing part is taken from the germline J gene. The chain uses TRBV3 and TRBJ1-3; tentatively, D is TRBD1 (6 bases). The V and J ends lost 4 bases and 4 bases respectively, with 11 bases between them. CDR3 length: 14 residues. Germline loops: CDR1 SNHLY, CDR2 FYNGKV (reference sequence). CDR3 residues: CASSSQGTGNTLYF. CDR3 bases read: TGTGCCAGCAGCTCACAGGGTACCGGAAATACGCTCTAT.

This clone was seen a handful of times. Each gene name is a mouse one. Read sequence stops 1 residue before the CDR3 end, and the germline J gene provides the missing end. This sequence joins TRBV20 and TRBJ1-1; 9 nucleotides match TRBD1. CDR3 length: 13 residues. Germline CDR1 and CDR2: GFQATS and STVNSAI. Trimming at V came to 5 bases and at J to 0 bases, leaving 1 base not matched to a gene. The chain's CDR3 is CGARTGANTEVFF. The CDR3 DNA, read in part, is TGTGGTGCTCGGACAGGGGCAAACACAGAAGTCTTC.

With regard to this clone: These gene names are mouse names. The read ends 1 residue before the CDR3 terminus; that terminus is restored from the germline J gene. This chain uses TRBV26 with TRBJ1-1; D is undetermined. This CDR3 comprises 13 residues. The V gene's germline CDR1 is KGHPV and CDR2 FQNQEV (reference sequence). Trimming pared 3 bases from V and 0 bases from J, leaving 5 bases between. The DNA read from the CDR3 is TGTGCCAGCAGTCTCGCACCAAACACAGAAGTCTTC. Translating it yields CASSLAPNTEVF. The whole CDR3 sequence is CASSLAPNTEVFF. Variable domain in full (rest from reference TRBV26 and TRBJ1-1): NSKVIQTPRYLVKGQGQKAKMRCIPEKGHPVVFWYQQNKNNEFKFLINFQNQEVLQQIDMTEKRFSAECPSNSPCSLEIQSSEAGDSALYLCASSLAPNTEVFFGKGTRLTVV.

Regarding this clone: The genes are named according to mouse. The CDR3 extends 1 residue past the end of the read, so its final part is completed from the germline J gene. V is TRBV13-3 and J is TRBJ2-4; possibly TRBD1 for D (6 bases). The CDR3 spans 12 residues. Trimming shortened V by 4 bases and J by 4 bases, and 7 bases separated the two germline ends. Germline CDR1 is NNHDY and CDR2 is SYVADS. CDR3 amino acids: CASSWTENTLYF. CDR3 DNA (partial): TGTGCCAGCAGTTGGACAGAAAACACCTTGTAC.

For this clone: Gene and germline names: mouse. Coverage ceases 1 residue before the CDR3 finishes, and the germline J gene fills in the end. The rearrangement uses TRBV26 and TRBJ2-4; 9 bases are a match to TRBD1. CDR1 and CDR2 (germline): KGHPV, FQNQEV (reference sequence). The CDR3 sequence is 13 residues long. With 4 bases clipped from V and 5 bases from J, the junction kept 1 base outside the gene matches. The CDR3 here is CASSPGQGNTLYF. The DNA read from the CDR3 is TGTGCCAGCAGTCCGGGACAGGGAAACACCTTGTAC.

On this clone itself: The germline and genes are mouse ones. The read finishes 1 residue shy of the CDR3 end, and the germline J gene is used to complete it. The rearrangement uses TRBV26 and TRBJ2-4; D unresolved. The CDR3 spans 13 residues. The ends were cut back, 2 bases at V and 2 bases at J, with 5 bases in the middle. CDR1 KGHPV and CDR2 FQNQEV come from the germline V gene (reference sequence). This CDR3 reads CASSLNNQNTLYF. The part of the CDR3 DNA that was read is TGTGCCAGCAGTCTGAACAATCAAAACACCTTGTAC.

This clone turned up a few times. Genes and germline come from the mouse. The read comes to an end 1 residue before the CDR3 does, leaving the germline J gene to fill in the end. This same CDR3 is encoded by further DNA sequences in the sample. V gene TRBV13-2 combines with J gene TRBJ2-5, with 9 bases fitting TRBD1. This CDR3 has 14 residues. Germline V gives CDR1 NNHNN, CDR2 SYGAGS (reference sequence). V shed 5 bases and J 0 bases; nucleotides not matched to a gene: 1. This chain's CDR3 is CASGDRGNQDTQYF. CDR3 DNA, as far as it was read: TGTGCCAGCGGGGACAGGGGTAACCAAGACACCCAGTAC.

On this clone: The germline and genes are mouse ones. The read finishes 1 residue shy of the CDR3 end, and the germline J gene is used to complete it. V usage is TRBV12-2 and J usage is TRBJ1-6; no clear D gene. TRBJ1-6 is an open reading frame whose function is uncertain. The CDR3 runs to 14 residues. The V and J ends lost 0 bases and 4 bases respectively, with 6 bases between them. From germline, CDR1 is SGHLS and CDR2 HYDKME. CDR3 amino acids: CASSLGEYNSPLYF. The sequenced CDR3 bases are TGTGCCAGCTCTCTCGGAGAATATAATTCGCCCCTCTAC.

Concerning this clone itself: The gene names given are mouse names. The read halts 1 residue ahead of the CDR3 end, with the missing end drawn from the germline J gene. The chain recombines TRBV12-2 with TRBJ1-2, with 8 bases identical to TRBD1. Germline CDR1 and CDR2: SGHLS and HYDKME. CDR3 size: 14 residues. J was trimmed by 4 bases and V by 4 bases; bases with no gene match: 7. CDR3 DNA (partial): TGTGCCAGCTCCCAGACAGGGGAGGGCTCCGACTACACC. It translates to CASSQTGEGSDYT. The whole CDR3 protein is CASSQTGEGSDYTF.

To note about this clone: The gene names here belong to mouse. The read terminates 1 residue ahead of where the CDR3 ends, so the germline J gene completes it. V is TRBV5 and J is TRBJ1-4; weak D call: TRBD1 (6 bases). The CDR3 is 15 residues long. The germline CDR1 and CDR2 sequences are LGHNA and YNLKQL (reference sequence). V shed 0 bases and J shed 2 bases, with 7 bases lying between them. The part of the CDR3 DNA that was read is TGTGCCAGCAGCCAAGATAGGGGGTCCAACGAAAGATTATTT. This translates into CASSQDRGSNERLF. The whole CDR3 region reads CASSQDRGSNERLFF.

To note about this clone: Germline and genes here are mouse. CDR3 DNA, as far as it was read: TGTGCCAGCTCTCTCGGGACTGGGGGGTCTAGTGCAGAAACGCTGTAT. Encoded protein: CASSLGTGGSSAETLY. The full-length CDR3 reads as CASSLGTGGSSAETLYF. The gene calls are TRBV12-1 and TRBJ2-3; TRBD2 agrees at 12 bases. The read halts 1 residue ahead of the CDR3 end, with the missing end drawn from the germline J gene. The CDR3 spans 17 residues. The J segment lost 0 bases and the V segment lost 0 bases, leaving 3 bases of the junction unmatched. Germline V gives CDR1 SGHSN, CDR2 HYEKVE.

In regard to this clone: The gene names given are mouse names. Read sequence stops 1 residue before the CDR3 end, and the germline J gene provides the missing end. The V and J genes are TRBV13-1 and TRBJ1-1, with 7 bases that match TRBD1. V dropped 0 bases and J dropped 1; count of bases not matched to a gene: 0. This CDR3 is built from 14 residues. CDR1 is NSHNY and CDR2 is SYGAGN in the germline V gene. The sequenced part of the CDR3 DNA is TGTGCCAGCAGTGATGGGACAGGGAACACAGAAGTCTTC. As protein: CASSDGTGNTEVF. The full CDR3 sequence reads CASSDGTGNTEVFF.

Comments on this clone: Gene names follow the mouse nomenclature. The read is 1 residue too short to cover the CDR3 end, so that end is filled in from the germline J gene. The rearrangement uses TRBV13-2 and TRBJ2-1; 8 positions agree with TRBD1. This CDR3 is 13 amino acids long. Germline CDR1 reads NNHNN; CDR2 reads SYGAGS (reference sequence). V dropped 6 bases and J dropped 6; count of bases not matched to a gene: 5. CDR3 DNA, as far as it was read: TGTGCCAGCGCCTCCAGGGGGCCTGCTGAGCAGTTC. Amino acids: CASASRGPAEQF. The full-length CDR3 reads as CASASRGPAEQFF.

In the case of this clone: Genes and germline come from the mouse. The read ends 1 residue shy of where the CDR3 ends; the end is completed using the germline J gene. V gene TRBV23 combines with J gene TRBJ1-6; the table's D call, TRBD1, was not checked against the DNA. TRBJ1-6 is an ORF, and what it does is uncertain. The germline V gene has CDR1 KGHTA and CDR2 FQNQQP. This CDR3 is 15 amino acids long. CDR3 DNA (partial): TGCTCCAGCAGTTCCGGGACAGAAAATAATTCGCCCCTCTAC. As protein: CSSSSGTENNSPLY. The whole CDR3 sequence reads CSSSSGTENNSPLYF.

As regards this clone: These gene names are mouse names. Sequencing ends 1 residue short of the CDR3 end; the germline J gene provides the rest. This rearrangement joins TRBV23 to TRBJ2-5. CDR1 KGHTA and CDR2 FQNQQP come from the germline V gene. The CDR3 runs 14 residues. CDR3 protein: CSSSQSDGRDTQYF. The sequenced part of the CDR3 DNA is TGCTCCAGCAGTCAATCGGACGGGAGGGACACCCAGTAC. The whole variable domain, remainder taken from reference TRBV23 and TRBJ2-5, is DAAVTQKPRYLIKMKGQEAEMKCIPEKGHTAVFWYQQKQSKELKFLIYFQNQQPLDQIDMVKERFSAVCPSSSLCSLGIRTCEAEDSALYLCSSSQSDGRDTQYFGPGTRLLVL.

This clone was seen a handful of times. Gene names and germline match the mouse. Partial CDR3 DNA: TGTGCCAGCAGTATTTGGGGGTGGGAACAGTAC. It is translated as CASSIWGWEQY. The whole CDR3 protein is CASSIWGWEQYF. V gene TRBV19 combines with J gene TRBJ2-7, with D possibly matching TRBD2 (6 bases). The CDR3 end falls 1 residue outside the read, so it is completed with the germline J gene. Trimming took off 2 bases at V and 7 bases at J, with 10 bases between the two ends. In germline, CDR1 is FNHDT, CDR2 SITEND (reference sequence). The CDR3 covers 12 residues.

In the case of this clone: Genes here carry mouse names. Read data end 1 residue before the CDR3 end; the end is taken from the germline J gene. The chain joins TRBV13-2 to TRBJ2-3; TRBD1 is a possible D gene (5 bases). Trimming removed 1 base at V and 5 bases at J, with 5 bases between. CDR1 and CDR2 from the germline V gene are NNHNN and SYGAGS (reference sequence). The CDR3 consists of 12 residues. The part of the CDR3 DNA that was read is TGTGCCAGCGGTGATCAGGGAGAAACGCTGTAT. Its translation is CASGDQGETLY. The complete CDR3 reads CASGDQGETLYF.

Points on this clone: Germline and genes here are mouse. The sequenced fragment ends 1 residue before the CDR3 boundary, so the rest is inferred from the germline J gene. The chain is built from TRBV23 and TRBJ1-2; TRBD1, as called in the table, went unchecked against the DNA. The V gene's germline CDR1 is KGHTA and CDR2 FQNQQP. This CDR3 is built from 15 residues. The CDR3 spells CSSSQSPGGNSDYTF. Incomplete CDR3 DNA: TGCTCCAGCAGTCAATCGCCAGGGGGGAACTCCGACTACACC. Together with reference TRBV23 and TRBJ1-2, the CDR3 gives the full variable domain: DAAVTQKPRYLIKMKGQEAEMKCIPEKGHTAVFWYQQKQSKELKFLIYFQNQQPLDQIDMVKERFSAVCPSSSLCSLGIRTCEAEDSALYLCSSSQSPGGNSDYTFGSGTRLLVI.

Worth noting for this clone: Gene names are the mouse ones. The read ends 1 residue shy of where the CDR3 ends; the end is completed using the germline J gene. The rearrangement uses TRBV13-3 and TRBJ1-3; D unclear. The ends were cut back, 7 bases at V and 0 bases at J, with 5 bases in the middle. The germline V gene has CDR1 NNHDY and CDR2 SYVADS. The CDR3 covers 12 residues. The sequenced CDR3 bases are TGTGCCAGCTGCTCTTCTGGAAATACGCTCTAT. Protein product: CASCSSGNTLY. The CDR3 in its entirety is CASCSSGNTLYF.

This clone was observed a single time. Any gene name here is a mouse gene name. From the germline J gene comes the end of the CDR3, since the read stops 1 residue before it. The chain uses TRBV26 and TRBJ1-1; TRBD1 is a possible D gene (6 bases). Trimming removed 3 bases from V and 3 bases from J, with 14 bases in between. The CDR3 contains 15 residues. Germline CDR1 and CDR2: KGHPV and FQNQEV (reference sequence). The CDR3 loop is CASSLQTGRHTEVFF. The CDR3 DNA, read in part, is TGTGCCAGCAGTCTACAAACAGGGCGGCACACAGAAGTCTTC.

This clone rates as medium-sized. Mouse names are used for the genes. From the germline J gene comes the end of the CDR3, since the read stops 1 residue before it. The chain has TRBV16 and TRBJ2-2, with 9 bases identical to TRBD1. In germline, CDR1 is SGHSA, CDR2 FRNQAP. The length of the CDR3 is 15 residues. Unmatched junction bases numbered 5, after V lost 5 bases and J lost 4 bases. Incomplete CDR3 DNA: TGTGCAAGCAGCCTACAGGGGGCCGGCACCGGGCAGCTCTAC. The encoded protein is CASSLQGAGTGQLY. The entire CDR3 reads CASSLQGAGTGQLYF.

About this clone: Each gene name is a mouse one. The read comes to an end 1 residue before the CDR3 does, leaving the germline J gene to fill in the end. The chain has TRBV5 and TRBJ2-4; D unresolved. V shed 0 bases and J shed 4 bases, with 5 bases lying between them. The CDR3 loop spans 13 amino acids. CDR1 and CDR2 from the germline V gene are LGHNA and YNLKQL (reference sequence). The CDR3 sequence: CASSQDRKNTLYF. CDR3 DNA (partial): TGTGCCAGCAGCCAAGACAGGAAAAACACCTTGTAC.

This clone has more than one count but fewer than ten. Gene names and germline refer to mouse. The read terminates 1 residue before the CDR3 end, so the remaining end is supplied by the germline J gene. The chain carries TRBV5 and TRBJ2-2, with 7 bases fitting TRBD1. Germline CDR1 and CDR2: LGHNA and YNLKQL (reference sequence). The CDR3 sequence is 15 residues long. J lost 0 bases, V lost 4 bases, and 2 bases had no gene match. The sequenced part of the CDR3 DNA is TGTGCCAGCAGCCGACAGGGTTCAAACACCGGGCAGCTCTAC. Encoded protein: CASSRQGSNTGQLY. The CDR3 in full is CASSRQGSNTGQLYF.

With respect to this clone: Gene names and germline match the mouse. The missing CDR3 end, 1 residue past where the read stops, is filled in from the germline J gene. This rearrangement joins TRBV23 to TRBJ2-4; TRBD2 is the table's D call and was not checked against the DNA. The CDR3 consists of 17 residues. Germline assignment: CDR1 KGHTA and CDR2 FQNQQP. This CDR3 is CSSSQSRDWGVQNTLYF. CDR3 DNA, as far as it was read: TGCTCCAGCAGTCAATCAAGAGACTGGGGCGTTCAAAACACCTTGTAC.

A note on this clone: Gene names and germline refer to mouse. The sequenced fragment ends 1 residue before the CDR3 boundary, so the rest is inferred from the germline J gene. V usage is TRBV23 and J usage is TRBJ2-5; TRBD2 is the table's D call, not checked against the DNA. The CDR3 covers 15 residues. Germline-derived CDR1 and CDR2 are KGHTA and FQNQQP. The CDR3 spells CSSSQSWGGQDTQYF. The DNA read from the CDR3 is TGCTCCAGCAGTCAATCCTGGGGGGGACAAGACACCCAGTAC.